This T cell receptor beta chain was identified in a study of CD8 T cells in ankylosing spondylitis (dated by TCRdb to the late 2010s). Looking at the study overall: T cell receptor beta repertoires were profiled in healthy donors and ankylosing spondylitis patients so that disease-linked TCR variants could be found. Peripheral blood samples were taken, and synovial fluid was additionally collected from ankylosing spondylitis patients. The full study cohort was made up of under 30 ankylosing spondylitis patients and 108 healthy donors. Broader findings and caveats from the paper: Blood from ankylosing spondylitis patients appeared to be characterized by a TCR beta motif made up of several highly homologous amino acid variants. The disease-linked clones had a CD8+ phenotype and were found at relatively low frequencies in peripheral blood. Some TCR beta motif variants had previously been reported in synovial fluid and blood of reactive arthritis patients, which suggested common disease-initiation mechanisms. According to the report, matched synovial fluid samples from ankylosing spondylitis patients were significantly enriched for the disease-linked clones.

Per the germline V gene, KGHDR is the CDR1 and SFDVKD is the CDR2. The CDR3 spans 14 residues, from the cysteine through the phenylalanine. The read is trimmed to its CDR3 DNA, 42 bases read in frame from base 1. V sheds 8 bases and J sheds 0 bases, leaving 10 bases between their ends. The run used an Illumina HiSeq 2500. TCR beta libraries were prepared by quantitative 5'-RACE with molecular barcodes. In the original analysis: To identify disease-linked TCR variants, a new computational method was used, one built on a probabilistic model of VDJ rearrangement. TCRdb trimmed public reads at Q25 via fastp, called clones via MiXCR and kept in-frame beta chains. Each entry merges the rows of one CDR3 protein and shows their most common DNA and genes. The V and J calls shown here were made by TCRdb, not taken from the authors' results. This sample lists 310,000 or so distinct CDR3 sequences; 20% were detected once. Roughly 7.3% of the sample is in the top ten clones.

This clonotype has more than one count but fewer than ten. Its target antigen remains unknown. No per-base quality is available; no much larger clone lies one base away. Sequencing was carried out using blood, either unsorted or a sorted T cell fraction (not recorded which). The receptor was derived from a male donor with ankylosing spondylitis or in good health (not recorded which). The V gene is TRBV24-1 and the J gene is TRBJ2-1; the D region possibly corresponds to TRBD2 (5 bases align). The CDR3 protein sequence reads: CATMKRDSYNEQFF. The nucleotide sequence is TGTGCCACCATGAAACGGGACTCCTACAATGAGCAGTTCTTC.